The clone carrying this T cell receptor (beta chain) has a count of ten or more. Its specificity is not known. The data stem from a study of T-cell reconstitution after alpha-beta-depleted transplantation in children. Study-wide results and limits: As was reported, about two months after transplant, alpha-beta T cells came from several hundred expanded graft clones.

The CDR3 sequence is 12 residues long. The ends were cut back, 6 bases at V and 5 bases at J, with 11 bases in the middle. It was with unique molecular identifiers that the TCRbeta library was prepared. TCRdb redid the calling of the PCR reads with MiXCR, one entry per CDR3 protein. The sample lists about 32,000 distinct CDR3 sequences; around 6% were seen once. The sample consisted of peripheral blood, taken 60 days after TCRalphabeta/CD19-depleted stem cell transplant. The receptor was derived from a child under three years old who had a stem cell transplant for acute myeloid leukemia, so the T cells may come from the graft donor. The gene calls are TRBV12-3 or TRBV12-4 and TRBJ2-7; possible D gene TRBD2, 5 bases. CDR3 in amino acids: CASSRETHEQYF. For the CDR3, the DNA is TGTGCCAGCAGCCGGGAAACCCACGAGCAGTACTTC.